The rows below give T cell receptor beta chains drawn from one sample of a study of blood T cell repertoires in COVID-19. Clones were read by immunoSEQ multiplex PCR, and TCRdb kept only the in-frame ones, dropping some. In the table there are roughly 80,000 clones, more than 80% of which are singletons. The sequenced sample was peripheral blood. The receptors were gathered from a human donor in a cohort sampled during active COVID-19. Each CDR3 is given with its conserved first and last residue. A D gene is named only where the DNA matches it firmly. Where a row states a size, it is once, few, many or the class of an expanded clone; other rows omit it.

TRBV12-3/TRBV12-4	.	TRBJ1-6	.	CASSLEVSPLHF
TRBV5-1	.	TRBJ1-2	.	CASSPRRGRDYGYTF
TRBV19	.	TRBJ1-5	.	CASSNTGEVPQHF
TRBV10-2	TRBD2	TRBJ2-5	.	CASTRVSGAQETQYF
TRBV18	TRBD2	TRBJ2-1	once	CASSPRERGGSNEQFF
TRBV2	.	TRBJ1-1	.	CASRLYLNTEAFF
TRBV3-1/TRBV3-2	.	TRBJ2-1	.	CASSQGGGSYNEQFF
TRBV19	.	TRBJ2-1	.	CATGPEQFF
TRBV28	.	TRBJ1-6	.	CASSFLDSPLHF
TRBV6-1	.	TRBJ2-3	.	CASSADRPGGTDTQYF
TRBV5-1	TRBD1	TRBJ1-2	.	CASSSYGGTGVSGYTF
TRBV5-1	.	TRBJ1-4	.	CASSLDVGQGMKLFF
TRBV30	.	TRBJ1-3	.	CAWSVGRPSSGNTIYF
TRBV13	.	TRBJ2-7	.	CASSLGLAGRYEQYF
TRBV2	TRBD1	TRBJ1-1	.	CASISSPGQVGNTEAFF
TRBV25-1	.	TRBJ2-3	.	CASSELSCLPSGDTQYF
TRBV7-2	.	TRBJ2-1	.	CASSSGGGYGDNEQFF
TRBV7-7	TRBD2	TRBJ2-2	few	CASSLALAANTGELFF
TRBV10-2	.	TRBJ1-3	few	CASSELADTIYF
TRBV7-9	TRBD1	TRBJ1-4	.	CASSVDRGSEKLFF
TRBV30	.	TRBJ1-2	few	CAWTGLRGYTF
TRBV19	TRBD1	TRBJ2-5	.	CASSGTVKETQYF
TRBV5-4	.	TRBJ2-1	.	CASSFGGRNYNEQFF
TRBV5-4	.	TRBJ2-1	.	CASSQSATNYNEQFF
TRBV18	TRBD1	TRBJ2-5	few	CASSAPTGEETQYF
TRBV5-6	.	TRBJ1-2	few	CASSTPEAVYGYTF
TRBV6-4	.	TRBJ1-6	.	CASSANINSPLHF
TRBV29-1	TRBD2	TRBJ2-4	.	CSVGGLAEQNIQYF
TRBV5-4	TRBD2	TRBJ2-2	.	CASSSRLAENTGELFF
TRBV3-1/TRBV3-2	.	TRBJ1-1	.	CASSQTYNTEAFF
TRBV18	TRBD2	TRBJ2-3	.	CASSGTSGNPTDTQYF
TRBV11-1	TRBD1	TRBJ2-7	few	CASSLADRGSYEQYF
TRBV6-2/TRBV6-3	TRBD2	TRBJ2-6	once	CASSYGTSVSGANVLTF
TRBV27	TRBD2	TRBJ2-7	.	CASRSSGGAREQYF
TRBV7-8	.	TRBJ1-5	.	CASSLDSSNQPQHF
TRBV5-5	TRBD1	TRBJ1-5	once	CASSPSRDRINQPQHF
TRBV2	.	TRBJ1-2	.	CASRQQDYGYTF
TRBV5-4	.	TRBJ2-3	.	CASSLPSTDTQYF
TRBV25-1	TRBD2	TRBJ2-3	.	CASSDWGLAGPSTDTQYF
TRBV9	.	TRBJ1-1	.	CASSVGWAPNTEAFF
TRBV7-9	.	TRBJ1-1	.	CASSLVFGGLNTEAFF
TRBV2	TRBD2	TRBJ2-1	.	CASSERSAASGGLRHNEQFF
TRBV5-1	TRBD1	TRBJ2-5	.	CASSLQGRETQYF
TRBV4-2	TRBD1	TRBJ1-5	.	CASSPGQSNQPQHF
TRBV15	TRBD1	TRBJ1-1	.	CATSRGTDRAGTEAFF
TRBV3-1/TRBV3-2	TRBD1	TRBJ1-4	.	CASSQYGTGGEKLFF
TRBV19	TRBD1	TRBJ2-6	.	CASTATGAGANVLTF
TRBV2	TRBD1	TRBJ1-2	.	CASSVDRGYYGYTF
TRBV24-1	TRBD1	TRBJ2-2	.	CATTTGETGELFF